These 16 T cell receptor beta chains originate from one sample sequenced in a study of blood T cells in healthy people across ages. Then a second PCR, running roughly 7 to 11 cycles, was carried out with a sample-barcoded 5' primer and a J-beta primer mix. In TCRdb, the 5' RACE reads were re-called with MiXCR into one record per CDR3 protein. Of roughly 500,000 distinct CDR3 sequences in the sample, 27% were seen once. Input material: blood. All receptors come from an older woman in good health.

This clonotype has only one observation. The rearrangement uses TRBV11-2 and TRBJ1-2, with D possibly TRBD1 on 5 matching bases. CDR1 and CDR2 from the germline V gene are SGHAT and FQNNGV. V was pared by 5 bases and J by 6 bases, with 13 bases between. The CDR3 covers 13 residues. The CDR3 loop reads CASSLQQVDGYTF. In DNA, the CDR3 is TGTGCCAGCAGCCTCCAACAGGTCGATGGCTACACCTTC.

The gene calls are TRBV7-3 and TRBJ2-1, with 9 bases that match TRBD2. CDR1 and CDR2 (germline): SGHTA, FQGTGA. The junction had 4 bases not matched to a gene; V was cut back by 5 bases and J by 2 bases. This CDR3 has 15 amino acids. The CDR3 nucleotides read TGTGCCAGCAGCATTAGCGGGGGCCCCTACAATGAGCAGTTCTTC. Its protein product is CASSISGGPYNEQFF.

The J gene is TRBJ2-3, the V gene TRBV21-1; the DNA was not used to check the table's D call, TRBD2. TRBV21-1 corresponds to a pseudogene. CDR3 length equals 20 residues. CDR3 bases: TGTGCCAGCAGCAAAGAGGGTAGGAACGGGCCCTCCGGGGGCACAGATACGCAGTATTTT. Protein sequence: CASSKEGRNGPSGGTDTQYF.

This clonotype showed up just a few times. V and J are TRBV7-2 and TRBJ2-3; no clear D gene. V was trimmed by 2 bases and J by 4 bases, leaving 7 bases between them. Germline CDR1 and CDR2: SGHTA and FQGNSA. There are 13 residues in the CDR3. CDR3 nucleotide sequence: TGTGCCAGCAGCTTAAGGGAATCAGATACGCAGTATTTT. This encodes CASSLRESDTQYF.

Concerning this clonotype: The germline gene is not matched at one end of the junction; a read error may be the cause. The chain carries TRBV6-2 or TRBV6-3 and TRBJ2-7; tentative D call: TRBD2 (6 bases). The CDR3 is 11 amino acids. Germline V gene data show CDR1 as MNHEY and CDR2 as SVGEGT. Here the CDR3 DNA reads TGTGCCAGCAGCCCGGAGGGCGAGCAGTATTTC. Translation: CASSPEGEQYF.

This clonotype was counted only a few times. The rearrangement joins TRBV4-2 to TRBJ2-6; no clear D. Germline-derived CDR1 and CDR2 are LGHNA and YNFKEQ. V shed 0 bases and J shed 4 bases, with 10 bases lying between them. The CDR3 consists of 16 residues. This chain's CDR3 is CASSQEPRAGANVLTF. The CDR3 nucleotides are TGTGCCAGCAGCCAAGAGCCCCGGGCGGGGGCCAACGTCCTGACTTTC.

V is TRBV6-5 and J is TRBJ1-5; D gene ambiguous. Germline assignment: CDR1 MNHEY and CDR2 SVGAGI. The CDR3 loop spans 14 amino acids. Trimming pared 0 bases from V and 3 bases from J, leaving 6 bases between. The CDR3, as DNA: TGTGCCAGCAGTTACTCGGGTGCCAATCAGCCCCAGCATTTT. It encodes CASSYSGANQPQHF.

The chain links TRBV5-1 to TRBJ2-7; D may be TRBD1 or TRBD2 (5 bases each). V was shortened by 4 bases and J by 0 bases, with 14 bases between the two germline ends. Germline lookup yields CDR1 SGHRS and CDR2 YFSETQ. The CDR3 has 15 amino acids. This chain's CDR3 is CASSTLGVSSYEQYF. The DNA of the CDR3 is TGCGCCAGCAGCACTCTGGGGGTGAGCTCCTACGAGCAGTACTTC.

This clonotype appeared a few times. J is TRBJ2-1 and V is TRBV14; 8 positions match TRBD1. Germline V gene data show CDR1 as SGHDN and CDR2 as FVKESK. The CDR3 length is 12 residues. After removal of 0 bases from V and 14 bases from J, the junction contained 3 bases not matched to a gene. CDR3 DNA sequence: TGTGCCAGCAGCCAAGAGGACAGGGATAAGTTCTTC. It yields the protein CASSQEDRDKFF. Based on the CDR3 plus reference TRBV14 and TRBJ2-1, the full variable domain is EAGVTQFPSHSVIEKGQTVTLRCDPISGHDNLYWYRRVMGKEIKFLLHFVKESKQDESGMPNNRFLAERTGGTYSTLKVQPAELEDSGVYFCASSQEDRDKFFGPGTRLTVL.

This clonotype was recorded a few times. The V gene is TRBV7-8, the J gene TRBJ1-2, with D unresolved. Germline V CDR1 and CDR2: SGHVS, FQNEAQ. V was clipped by 5 bases and J by 7 bases, with 17 bases between them. The CDR3 is 14 amino acids. CDR3 in DNA: TGTGCCAGCAGCCCTCGTGCAGGCCGGATTGGCTACACCTTC. Translated, it gives CASSPRAGRIGYTF.

This chain connects TRBV6-2 or TRBV6-3 to TRBJ2-2; the D call may be TRBD1 or TRBD2 (5 bases each). CDR3 length equals 15 residues. Germline CDR1 and CDR2: MNHEY and SVGEGT. Trimming shortened V by 6 bases and J by 5 bases, and 16 bases separated the two germline ends. CDR3 sequence (DNA): TGTGCCAGCAGGACAGAGGGGTCCTTTACCGGGGAGCTGTTTTTT. Protein product: CASRTEGSFTGELFF.

This clonotype came up once. The chain combines TRBV7-8 with TRBJ2-5; 12 bases align to TRBD2. The DNA end is a closer match to TRBJ2-7, so the J assignment may be wrong. Per the germline V gene, CDR1 is SGHVS and CDR2 is FQNEAQ. The CDR3 loop spans 17 amino acids. CDR3 loop: CASSLRLAGVEGYEQYF. The CDR3 DNA sequence: TGTGCCAGCAGCTTAAGACTAGCGGGAGTGGAGGGGTACGAGCAGTACTTC.

Comments on this clonotype: A much larger clone is a single base away; this may be a read error. V and J are TRBV10-3 and TRBJ1-4; no clear D. V gave up 6 bases and J gave up 5 bases, with 13 bases separating them. The length of the CDR3 is 14 residues. Germline assignment: CDR1 ENHRY and CDR2 SYGVKD. The CDR3 loop reads CAISLVGGNEKLFF. The CDR3 DNA follows: TGTGCCATCAGCCTCGTAGGAGGCAATGAAAAACTGTTTTTT.

There are a few counts of this clonotype. The chain has TRBV4-3 and TRBJ1-4; D uncertain. Germline loops: CDR1 LGHNA, CDR2 YSLEER. This CDR3 region has 11 residues. The ends were cut back, 3 bases at V and 12 bases at J, with 8 bases in the middle. CDR3 sequence reads: CASSHSEELFF. The CDR3 region has the DNA TGCGCCAGCAGCCACTCCGAGGAACTGTTTTTT.

CDR3 DNA: TGTGCCAGCAGCCGTGACAGGCGGGCCCAGTACTTC. This encodes CASSRDRRAQYF. The chain uses TRBV5-6 and TRBJ2-7, with D perhaps TRBD1 (6 bases). Per the germline V gene, CDR1 is SGHDT and CDR2 is YYEEEE. The length of the CDR3 is 12 residues. Deletions cut 4 bases from V and 10 bases from J, with 15 bases between. The full variable domain, in which reference TRBV5-6 and TRBJ2-7 provide the parts outside the CDR3, is DAGVTQSPTHLIKTRGQQVTLRCSPKSGHDTVSWYQQALGQGPQFIFQYYEEEERQRGNFPDRFSGHQFPNYSSELNVNALLLGDSALYLCASSRDRRAQYFGPGTRLTVT.

On this clonotype: An end of the junction does not agree with germline; a read error may underlie this. The chain recombines TRBV29-1 with TRBJ1-4; D gene unclear. The germline V gene has CDR1 SQVTM and CDR2 ANQGSEA. This CDR3 is 15 amino acids long. CDR3 nucleotide sequence: TGCAGCGTTTATTGGCAGTCGGGAGCTAATGAAAAACTGTCTTTT. Translating it yields CSVYWQSGANEKLSF.